These 29 T cell receptor beta chains were sequenced from one sample in a study of T cell responses to AZD1222 COVID-19 vaccine. Assay used: immunoSEQ multiplex PCR; TCRdb lists only in-frame clones, some missing. The sample carries 95,000 to 150,000 clones, approximately 90% recorded once. Specimen: peripheral blood, collected on day 0 of AZD1222 vaccination. The receptor source for this set is an adult in good health.

This chain joins TRBV6-5 and TRBJ1-1; no firm D call. In germline, CDR1 is MNHEY, CDR2 SVGAGI. This CDR3 is built from 13 residues. Trimming removed 10 bases from V and 6 bases from J, with 18 bases in between. CDR3 DNA sequence: TGTGCCACCAAACATCTTGCGTCACCTGAAGCTTTCTTT. It translates to CATKHLASPEAFF.

J is TRBJ2-1 and V is TRBV5-1; 12 bases map to TRBD1. With 3 bases clipped from V and 7 bases from J, the junction kept 8 bases outside the gene matches. CDR3 size: 16 residues. Germline CDR1 is SGHRS and CDR2 is YFSETQ. CDR3 sequence: CASSSPGQGARNEQFF. CDR3 bases: TGCGCCAGCAGCTCTCCGGGACAGGGGGCGCGGAATGAGCAGTTCTTC. Full variable domain (rest looked up from reference TRBV5-1 and TRBJ2-1): KAGVTQTPRYLIKTRGQQVTLSCSPISGHRSVSWYQQTPGQGLQFLFEYFSETQRNKGNFPGRFSGRQFSNSRSEMNVSTLELGDSALYLCASSSPGQGARNEQFFGPGTRLTVL.

This clone was counted once. The rearrangement links TRBV27 to TRBJ2-2; D is perhaps TRBD2 (5 bases). The V end lost 5 bases, the J end lost 6 bases, and 13 bases lay between the germline ends. Germline V gene lookup returns CDR1 MNHEY and CDR2 SMNVEV (reference sequence). The CDR3 covers 14 residues. The chain's CDR3 is CASSKDSGPGELFF. The DNA of the CDR3 is TGTGCCAGCAGTAAGGACTCCGGGCCCGGGGAGCTGTTTTTT.

CDR3 nucleotides: TGTGCCAGCAGCTTAGTTCAACAGGATGGAAACATTCAGTACTTC. It codes for CASSLVQQDGNIQYF. The chain joins TRBV7-9 to TRBJ2-4, with TRBD1 as a possible D gene (5 bases). The CDR3 extends over 15 amino acids. The V gene's germline CDR1 is SEHNR and CDR2 FQNEAQ (reference sequence). V shed 1 base and J shed 6 bases, with 13 bases lying between them.

This chain connects TRBV28 to TRBJ2-2, with TRBD1 matching over 8 bases. From germline, CDR1 is MDHEN and CDR2 SYDVKM. The CDR3 covers 17 residues. V trimming: 2 bases; J trimming: 4 bases; junction bases outside the gene matches: 9. This CDR3 reads CASSLARQGMSTGELFF. Written as DNA, the CDR3 is TGTGCCAGCAGTTTAGCTAGACAGGGGATGAGCACCGGGGAGCTGTTTTTT.

This clone has a single count. The CDR3 spells CASSNQGGMADTQYF. CDR3 sequence (DNA): TGCGCCAGCAGTAACCAAGGGGGGATGGCAGATACGCAGTATTTT. The chain links TRBV10-1 to TRBJ2-3; D assignment may be TRBD1 or TRBD2 (6 bases each). In germline, CDR1 is WNHNN, CDR2 SYGVQD (reference sequence). The CDR3 is made up of 15 amino acids. The V and J ends lost 5 bases and 4 bases respectively, with 16 bases between them.

This chain connects TRBV11-2 to TRBJ1-1, with D possibly being TRBD1 (6 bases). The CDR3 is made up of 14 amino acids. Germline V gene data show CDR1 as SGHAT and CDR2 as FQNNGV. Trimming cost V 6 bases and J 5 bases, with 16 bases left between them. Written as DNA, the CDR3 is TGTGCCAGCAGGAACAGGGAGAAGGGAACTGAAGCTTTCTTT. This sequence encodes CASRNREKGTEAFF.

This chain connects TRBV7-2 to TRBJ2-1, with 12 nucleotides matching TRBD2. The CDR3 totals 16 residues. The trim removed 1 base at V and 9 bases at J, leaving 7 bases unmatched. The germline V gene has CDR1 SGHTA and CDR2 FQGNSA. The CDR3 DNA sequence: TGTGCCAGCAGCTTAGGGGCTAGCGGGGGGGCAGGTGAGCAGTTCTTC. It codes for CASSLGASGGAGEQFF.

This clone was picked up one time. CDR3 residues: CASSSGQLNTGELFF. The DNA for the CDR3 is TGCGCCAGCAGCTCGGGACAGCTGAACACCGGGGAGCTGTTTTTT. The chain is built from TRBV5-1 and TRBJ2-2; 7 nucleotides match TRBD1. This CDR3 spans 15 amino acids. The germline gives CDR1 SGHRS, CDR2 YFSETQ. Trimming took 3 bases from V and 1 from J; bases not matched to a gene: 3.

The J gene is TRBJ1-4, the V gene TRBV4-1; no clear D. V shed 0 bases and J shed 7 bases, with 9 bases lying between them. In germline, CDR1 is MGHRA, CDR2 YSYEKL. The length of the CDR3 is 14 residues. CDR3: CASSQEGWGEKLFF. CDR3 sequence (DNA): TGCGCCAGCAGCCAAGAAGGGTGGGGTGAAAAACTGTTTTTT.

The chain carries TRBV7-2 and TRBJ2-2; TRBD2 is a possible D gene (6 bases). Looked up from germline, CDR1 is SGHTA and CDR2 is FQGNSA. V was clipped by 1 base and J by 6 bases, with 9 bases between them. The CDR3 is 14 amino acids. CDR3: CASSLGTTPGELFF. The CDR3 DNA reads as TGTGCCAGCAGCTTAGGGACTACCCCCGGGGAGCTGTTTTTT.

This sequence joins TRBV9 and TRBJ2-2; the D is unclear. This CDR3 is 14 amino acids long. CDR1 is SGDLS, CDR2 YYNGEE, per germline. Trimming removed 2 bases at V and 4 bases at J, with 9 bases between. CDR3 sequence: CASSVAHPTGELFF. CDR3 coding DNA: TGTGCCAGCAGCGTGGCCCACCCCACCGGGGAGCTGTTTTTT.

The J gene is TRBJ2-7, the V gene TRBV6-5; 12 bases align to TRBD1. This CDR3 contains 15 residues. Germline CDR1 MNHEY, CDR2 SVGAGI. V dropped 5 bases and J dropped 6; count of bases not matched to a gene: 8. The DNA for the CDR3 is TGTGCCAGCAGTCAGACCGGGACAGGGGGCTTCGAGCAGTACTTC. This translates into CASSQTGTGGFEQYF.

This CDR3 is CASSLTSRYNEQFF. CDR3 nucleotides: TGTGCCAGCAGCTTGACTAGCCGATACAATGAGCAGTTCTTC. This chain joins TRBV7-3 and TRBJ2-1; 7 bases match TRBD2. J was trimmed by 4 bases and V by 3 bases; bases with no gene match: 3. The CDR3 spans 14 residues. The germline V gene has CDR1 SGHTA and CDR2 FQGTGA.

The chain joins TRBV4-1 to TRBJ2-1; 8 bases fit TRBD2. The CDR3 has 18 residues. J gave up 0 bases and V 0 bases, and 7 bases lay outside the gene matches. Germline V gives CDR1 MGHRA, CDR2 YSYEKL. This CDR3 is CASSQEDPLADSYNEQFF. The CDR3 DNA follows: TGCGCCAGCAGCCAAGAAGATCCACTAGCGGACTCCTACAATGAGCAGTTCTTC.

V gene TRBV5-1 combines with J gene TRBJ1-1; D remains ambiguous. CDR3 length equals 14 residues. V shed 0 bases and J shed 7 bases, with 13 bases lying between them. Germline CDR1 is SGHRS and CDR2 is YFSETQ. CDR3 bases: TGCGCCAGCAGCTTGGGATTTGTTGCGGATGAAGCTTTCTTT. Protein product: CASSLGFVADEAFF.

The V gene is TRBV6-2 or TRBV6-3, the J gene TRBJ2-7, with 7 bases matching TRBD2. V gave up 6 bases and J gave up 3 bases; unmatched junction bases: 8. The CDR3 totals 14 residues. Germline assignment: CDR1 MNHEY and CDR2 SVGEGT. The CDR3 sequence: CASSPSGTIYEQYF. Here the CDR3 DNA reads TGTGCCAGCAGCCCCTCCGGGACTATCTACGAGCAGTACTTC.

This clone was counted a few times. The rearrangement links TRBV4-3 to TRBJ2-1, with 7 bases lining up with TRBD1. The CDR3 has 15 amino acids. CDR1 is LGHNA and CDR2 is YSLEER in the germline V gene. Trimming at V came to 4 bases and at J to 2 bases, leaving 5 bases not matched to a gene. CDR3 region: CASSRRGKAYNEQFF. CDR3 DNA: TGCGCCAGCAGCCGCAGGGGGAAGGCCTACAATGAGCAGTTCTTC.

The genes are TRBV6-6 and TRBJ2-3; 10 nucleotides align to TRBD2. Trimming at V came to 6 bases and at J to 5 bases, leaving 8 bases not matched to a gene. The CDR3 spans 15 residues. The V gene's germline CDR1 is MNHNY and CDR2 SVGAGI (reference sequence). The CDR3 spells CASRRGLASGDTQYF. CDR3 in DNA: TGTGCCAGCAGAAGGGGACTAGCGAGTGGAGATACGCAGTATTTT.

The gene calls are TRBV14 and TRBJ1-6; D is unresolved. Trimming removed 6 bases from V and 9 bases from J, with 18 bases in between. The CDR3 extends over 15 amino acids. The V gene's germline CDR1 is SGHDN and CDR2 FVKESK. CDR3: CASRGAGGLGSPLHF. The CDR3 bases are TGTGCCAGCAGAGGCGCGGGCGGGTTGGGTTCACCCCTCCACTTT.

This chain's CDR3 is CASSPRQGGETQYF. The CDR3 bases are TGCGCCAGCAGCCCGAGACAGGGGGGGGAGACCCAGTACTTC. V gene TRBV5-1 combines with J gene TRBJ2-5, with TRBD1 matching 9 bases. The CDR3 sequence is 14 residues long. V lost 4 bases, J lost 5 bases, and 6 bases stayed unmatched. Looked up from germline, CDR1 is SGHRS and CDR2 is YFSETQ.

Details on this clone: This sample includes further DNA sequences coding for the same CDR3. CDR3: CAWSRNSNQPQHF. CDR3 bases: TGTGCCTGGTCGCGAAATAGCAATCAGCCCCAGCATTTT. The chain is built from TRBV30 and TRBJ1-5; D not resolved. The CDR3 consists of 13 residues. Trimming removed 5 bases from V and 0 bases from J, with 8 bases in between. In germline, CDR1 is GTSNPN, CDR2 SVGIG (reference sequence).

The chain joins TRBV11-2 to TRBJ2-1; D may be TRBD2 (6 bases). The CDR3 spans 15 residues. The V gene lost 1 base and the J gene lost 6 bases, with 13 bases spanning the gap. Per germline, CDR1 SGHAT and CDR2 FQNNGV. The CDR3 spells CASSLGTTNRNEQFF. CDR3 bases: TGTGCCAGCAGCTTAGGGACTACCAACCGCAATGAGCAGTTCTTC.

The chain carries TRBV7-3 and TRBJ1-1; no definite D call. CDR3 length: 13 amino acids. V lost 2 bases and J lost 5, with 9 bases in between. Germline values: CDR1 SGHTA, CDR2 FQGTGA. The CDR3 DNA reads TGTGCCAGCAGCTTAGGGGTGGGGACTGAAGCTTTCTTT. This translates into CASSLGVGTEAFF.

This sequence joins TRBV4-2 and TRBJ2-5; 10 bases are shared with TRBD1. The germline CDR1 and CDR2 sequences are LGHNA and YNFKEQ. The V and J ends lost 4 bases and 1 base, in that order; junction bases with no gene match: 3. CDR3 length: 15 amino acids. The CDR3 coding sequence is TGTGCCAGCAGCCCTGGGGACAGGGGCCAAGAGACCCAGTACTTC. Translating gives CASSPGDRGQETQYF.

The rearrangement uses TRBV6-5 and TRBJ1-3; TRBD1 matches 8 bases. Germline V gene data show CDR1 as MNHEY and CDR2 as SVGAGI. V gave up 6 bases and J gave up 1 base; unmatched junction bases: 2. The length of the CDR3 is 14 residues. The CDR3 here is CASSRDRSGNTIYF. CDR3 in DNA: TGTGCCAGCAGCAGGGACAGGTCTGGAAACACCATATATTTT.

The chain couples TRBV6-6 to TRBJ1-5; 9 bases are a match to TRBD1. Per germline, CDR1 MNHNY and CDR2 SVGAGI (reference sequence). This CDR3 region has 16 residues. With V trimmed by 6 bases and J by 6 bases, 12 bases remained unmatched. The CDR3 loop is CASRPPLTGGGQPQHF. The CDR3 region has the DNA TGTGCCAGCAGGCCGCCCCTCACAGGGGGCGGTCAGCCCCAGCATTTT.

The chain combines TRBV6-1 with TRBJ1-5; D remains ambiguous. CDR1 is MNHNS and CDR2 is SASEGT in the germline V gene. The CDR3 is made up of 16 amino acids. Deletions cut 0 bases from V and 5 bases from J, with 14 bases between. CDR3 in amino acids: CASSEAQRAGDQPQHF. The DNA for the CDR3 is TGTGCCAGCAGTGAAGCCCAAAGGGCCGGGGATCAGCCCCAGCATTTT.

The chain is built from TRBV6-5 and TRBJ1-2, with 9 bases fitting TRBD1. This CDR3 region has 13 residues. Germline V gene lookup returns CDR1 MNHEY and CDR2 SVGAGI. V lost 7 bases and J lost 3; bases outside the gene matches: 3. CDR3 in amino acids: CASKRTGDYGYTF. The CDR3, as DNA: TGTGCCAGCAAACGGACAGGGGACTATGGCTACACCTTC.